This TCR beta chain was identified in a study of identical twins. Study conclusions and caveats: Reduced insertions were recorded for abundant cord blood beta clonotypes, with no such pattern in memory repertoires. Beta out-of-frame sequences showed weaker excess sharing between twins.

Template switching added a universal primer binding site, and final cDNA carried unique molecular identifiers. Each CDR3 protein is one row after TCRdb ran MiXCR on the 5' RACE reads. The sample holds 350,000 to 500,000 distinct CDR3 sequences; less than 20% are singletons and the top ten take around 12%. CDR1 and CDR2 (germline): SGHRS, YFSETQ. This CDR3 contains 16 residues. V was pared by 0 bases and J by 2 bases, with 8 bases of the junction left unmatched. This clonotype was observed a handful of times. Its antigen remains unknown. The receptor was isolated from a man between 45 and 60 years old in good health. The sequenced sample was naive T cells sorted from blood. The chain is built from TRBV5-1 and TRBJ2-7; 7 nucleotides align to TRBD1. CDR3 nucleotide sequence: TGCGCCAGCAGCTTGGCCCCGACAGGGAGCACCTACGAGCAGTACTTC. This encodes CASSLAPTGSTYEQYF. Complete variable domain (other parts from reference TRBV5-1 and TRBJ2-7): KAGVTQTPRYLIKTRGQQVTLSCSPISGHRSVSWYQQTPGQGLQFLFEYFSETQRNKGNFPGRFSGRQFSNSRSEMNVSTLELGDSALYLCASSLAPTGSTYEQYFGPGTRLTVT.